The 16 T cell receptor beta chains below all came from one sample that was sequenced in a study of T cell repertoires in cytomegalovirus infection. TCRdb reprocessed the reads with MiXCR, giving one entry per CDR3 protein. The sample holds over 300,000 distinct CDR3 sequences, roughly 15% seen once. Sequencing input: PBMCs. The receptors originated from a human donor in good health (CMV status not recorded). Some clones in this sample may be carry-over from other donors' samples.

The chain is built from TRBV5-1 and TRBJ2-1; D is ambiguous. CDR3 length: 15 amino acids. The germline gives CDR1 SGHRS, CDR2 YFSETQ. Trimming shortened V by 0 bases and J by 8 bases, and 15 bases separated the two germline ends. The CDR3 region is CASSLGYSNLDEQFF. CDR3 sequence (DNA): TGCGCCAGCAGCTTGGGTTATTCTAACCTCGATGAGCAGTTCTTC.

The chain joins TRBV28 to TRBJ2-7; D remains ambiguous. The CDR3 has 12 residues. Germline V gene sequence: CDR1 MDHEN, CDR2 SYDVKM. The germline V and J ends were trimmed by 4 bases and 5 bases, with 9 bases remaining between them. The CDR3 nucleotides read TGTGCCAGCAGTTCAGCCCACCACGAGCAGTACTTC. As protein: CASSSAHHEQYF.

V usage is TRBV19 and J usage is TRBJ2-1; unclear D gene. The V gene's germline CDR1 is LNHDA and CDR2 SQIVND (reference sequence). The CDR3 consists of 17 residues. Trimming left V 0 bases short and J 0 bases short, with 12 bases between. CDR3 sequence: CASSIDNGVSSYNEQFF. CDR3 in DNA: TGTGCCAGTAGTATAGATAATGGGGTGAGCTCCTACAATGAGCAGTTCTTC.

This clonotype was counted between two and nine times. The chain links TRBV3-1 to TRBJ1-6, with D maybe TRBD1 (5 bases). Germline assignment: CDR1 LGHDT and CDR2 YNNKEL (reference sequence). The CDR3 spans 15 residues. The V end lost 4 bases, the J end lost 6 bases, and 13 bases lay between the germline ends. CDR3 sequence reads: CASSPRTPSNSPLHF. The CDR3, as DNA: TGTGCCAGCAGCCCGCGGACACCAAGTAATTCACCCCTCCACTTT. The variable domain in full, completed from reference TRBV3-1 and TRBJ1-6, reads DTAVSQTPKYLVTQMGNDKSIKCEQNLGHDTMYWYKQDSKKFLKIMFSYNNKELIINETVPNRFSPKSPDKAHLNLHINSLELGDSAVYFCASSPRTPSNSPLHFGNGTRLTVT.

This clonotype was seen at least ten times. The chain uses TRBV4-1 and TRBJ2-1, with TRBD2 matching over 9 bases. The J segment lost 0 bases and the V segment lost 3 bases, leaving 6 bases of the junction unmatched. This CDR3 region has 17 residues. The germline V gene encodes CDR1 MGHRA and CDR2 YSYEKL. CDR3 sequence reads: CASSHPSGASSYNEQFF. CDR3 DNA sequence: TGCGCCAGCAGCCACCCTAGCGGGGCTAGCTCCTACAATGAGCAGTTCTTC.

In its sample, this clonotype was seen many times. The chain recombines TRBV7-6 with TRBJ2-5; D not certain. The V and J ends lost 4 bases and 5 bases respectively, with 8 bases between them. The CDR3 covers 12 residues. Germline-derived CDR1 and CDR2 are SGHVS and FNYEAQ. The CDR3 sequence is CASSSEEETQYF. The CDR3 DNA sequence: TGTGCCAGCAGCTCAGAAGAGGAGACCCAGTACTTC.

The CDR3 sequence is CASGAGLFGYGYTF. The CDR3 DNA follows: TGTGCCAGTGGGGCAGGGCTTTTCGGCTATGGCTACACCTTC. J is TRBJ1-2 and V is TRBV19, with a weak D call TRBD1 (5 bases). CDR3 length: 14 amino acids. The ends were cut back, 8 bases at V and 4 bases at J, with 17 bases in the middle. Looked up from germline, CDR1 is LNHDA and CDR2 is SQIVND (reference sequence).

This clonotype occurred many times. This chain uses TRBV7-8 with TRBJ2-2; D is ambiguous. The length of the CDR3 is 13 residues. V was cut by 6 bases and J by 1 base, with 6 bases left in between. Germline V gene lookup returns CDR1 SGHVS and CDR2 FQNEAQ. DNA of the CDR3: TGTGCCAGCAGTCCCGTGAACACCGGGGAGCTGTTTTTT. Translated: CASSPVNTGELFF.

The rearrangement links TRBV20-1 to TRBJ1-4, with a possible D match to TRBD1 (5 bases). V lost 6 bases to trimming and J lost 4 bases, with 12 bases between them. The CDR3 sequence is 13 residues long. The germline CDR1 and CDR2 sequences are DFQATT and SNEGSKA (reference sequence). CDR3 protein: CSARDPGNEKLFF. DNA of the CDR3: TGCAGTGCCAGGGACCCGGGTAATGAAAAACTGTTTTTT.

The table lists this clonotype with a few counts. The chain employs TRBV19 and TRBJ1-5; a weak D match, TRBD1 (5 bases). Per the germline V gene, CDR1 is LNHDA and CDR2 is SQIVND (reference sequence). The V end was cut by 6 bases, the J end by 9 bases, with 21 bases between. The CDR3 is 15 residues long. This CDR3 reads CASRVTPGSGGPQHF. The CDR3 bases are TGTGCCAGTAGGGTTACCCCAGGGTCGGGCGGGCCCCAGCATTTT.

This sequence joins TRBV6-4 and TRBJ2-1, with D possibly matching TRBD2 (5 bases). V lost 4 bases and J 4 bases, leaving 11 bases between the germline ends. The CDR3 covers 14 residues. Germline CDR1 MRHNA, CDR2 SNTAGT. The CDR3 protein is CASSVDGEYNEQFF. As DNA, the CDR3 is TGTGCCAGCAGTGTGGACGGGGAGTACAATGAGCAGTTCTTC.

The rearrangement uses TRBV20-1 and TRBJ2-3; D uncertain. The CDR3 is made up of 12 amino acids. Germline assignment: CDR1 DFQATT and CDR2 SNEGSKA (reference sequence). V was clipped by 0 bases and J by 3 bases, with 4 bases between them. The CDR3 here is CSARDRTDTQYF. The DNA for the CDR3 is TGCAGTGCTAGAGATAGGACAGATACGCAGTATTTT.

This clonotype was counted many times. J is TRBJ1-6 and V is TRBV7-2; tentative D call: TRBD1 (6 bases). V lost 1 base, J lost 9 bases, and 19 bases lay in between. The CDR3 extends over 17 amino acids. CDR1 and CDR2 (germline): SGHTA, FQGNSA. For the CDR3, the DNA is TGTGCCAGCAGCTTAGGCTCACTTACAGGGTTCGGTTCACCCCTCCACTTT. Encoded protein: CASSLGSLTGFGSPLHF.

The V call is TRBV20-1, the J call TRBJ2-5; no firm D call. V was pared by 0 bases and J by 2 bases, with 10 bases between. Per the germline V gene, CDR1 is DFQATT and CDR2 is SNEGSKA (reference sequence). The CDR3 runs to 14 residues. CDR3 sequence: CSARDASRQETQYF. CDR3 DNA: TGCAGTGCTAGAGATGCGAGTAGACAAGAGACCCAGTACTTC.

The chain carries TRBV6-5 and TRBJ2-1, with 8 bases fitting TRBD2. Trimming took 7 bases from V and 8 from J; bases not matched to a gene: 10. Germline V lookup: CDR1 MNHEY, CDR2 SVGAGI. The CDR3 loop spans 14 amino acids. CDR3 nucleotides: TGTGCCAGCAAACCGGGACTAGAAATCGATGAGCAGTTCTTC. It codes for CASKPGLEIDEQFF.

To note about this clonotype: Sequence at one end of the junction differs from germline and may be a read error. CDR3 DNA: TGTGCCAGCAGTTACTCGAGACAGGAGTATATCTTC. Translated, it gives CASSYSRQEYIF. This chain joins TRBV6-5 and TRBJ2-1, with D possibly being TRBD1 (6 bases). The length of the CDR3 is 12 residues. Germline V gene data show CDR1 as MNHEY and CDR2 as SVGAGI.